Each of the 22 T cell receptor beta chains below was sequenced from the same sample in a study of blood T cell repertoires in COVID-19. Assay used: immunoSEQ multiplex PCR; TCRdb lists only in-frame clones, some missing. The profile shows some 120,000 clones, just under 85% of them singletons. The sequencing sample was made of peripheral blood. These receptors were taken from a woman in her forties or fifties with acute or convalescent COVID-19.

The V gene is TRBV20-1, the J gene TRBJ1-2; D remains ambiguous. This CDR3 has 11 amino acids. The V gene's germline CDR1 is DFQATT and CDR2 SNEGSKA (reference sequence). The V end lost 6 bases, the J end lost 8 bases, and 13 bases lay between the germline ends. The CDR3 here is CSADTNEGYTF. The CDR3 DNA sequence: TGCAGTGCCGACACCAATGAAGGCTACACCTTC.

The chain employs TRBV7-9 and TRBJ2-3; a possible D gene is TRBD2 (6 bases). The germline gives CDR1 SEHNR, CDR2 FQNEAQ (reference sequence). Trimming took 6 bases from V and 6 from J, leaving 13 bases between them. The CDR3 has 13 residues. The CDR3 nucleotides read TGTGCCAGCAGTCTCGGGGAGGCCGATACGCAGTATTTT. This encodes CASSLGEADTQYF. Filled out from reference TRBV7-9 and TRBJ2-3, the complete variable domain reads DTGVSQNPRHKITKRGQNVTFRCDPISEHNRLYWYRQTLGQGPEFLTYFQNEAQLEKSRLLSDRFSAERPKGSFSTLEIQRTEQGDSAMYLCASSLGEADTQYFGPGTRLTVL.

The V and J genes are TRBV7-8 and TRBJ1-5; D uncertain. The CDR3 has 13 amino acids. The ends were cut back, 6 bases at V and 4 bases at J, with 10 bases in the middle. The V gene's germline CDR1 is SGHVS and CDR2 FQNEAQ. CDR3 amino acids: CASSYDLNQPQHF. The DNA of the CDR3 is TGTGCCAGCAGTTATGACTTGAATCAGCCCCAGCATTTT.

The chain employs TRBV11-2 and TRBJ2-3; 7 bases fit TRBD1. Germline-derived CDR1 and CDR2 are SGHAT and FQNNGV. The CDR3 length is 16 residues. The V segment lost 1 base and the J segment 4 bases; nucleotides outside the gene matches: 8. The CDR3 DNA follows: TGTGCCAGCAGCTTAGGGCTACAGGGGTGGGCAGATACGCAGTATTTT. This gives the protein CASSLGLQGWADTQYF.

This chain joins TRBV2 and TRBJ2-1; the D is unclear. The CDR3 runs to 15 residues. From germline, CDR1 is SNHLY and CDR2 FYNNEI. V was trimmed by 3 bases and J by 2 bases, leaving 11 bases between them. As DNA, the CDR3 is TGTGCCAGCAGTGAGTTGGGCTATACCTACAATGAGCAGTTCTTC. It codes for CASSELGYTYNEQFF.

Regarding this clone: Distinct nucleotide sequences in the sample also encode this CDR3. The chain has TRBV6-1 and TRBJ2-3; 9 bases fit TRBD2. The CDR3 runs 14 residues. The trim removed 1 base at V and 4 bases at J, leaving 0 bases unmatched. Germline V CDR1 and CDR2: MNHNS, SASEGT. The DNA for the CDR3 is TGTGCCAGCAGTGAAGGCGGGGGGGCAGATACGCAGTATTTT. Its protein is CASSEGGGADTQYF.

The V call is TRBV6-5, the J call TRBJ1-2, with D possibly matching TRBD1 (6 bases). From germline, CDR1 is MNHEY and CDR2 SVGAGI. V lost 4 bases to trimming and J lost 8 bases, with 8 bases between them. This CDR3 comprises 11 residues. The chain's CDR3 is CASSLTGGYTF. The CDR3 DNA reads TGTGCCAGCAGTTTGACAGGAGGCTACACCTTC.

The CDR3 nucleotides are TGTGCCAGCAGTTATCCGTCGGGGGGCACTCCTCGGGAAGCTTTCTTT. Translated: CASSYPSGGTPREAFF. The chain links TRBV28 to TRBJ1-1; possibly TRBD1 for D (6 bases). The V gene's germline CDR1 is MDHEN and CDR2 SYDVKM. CDR3 length equals 16 residues. The germline V and J ends were trimmed by 4 bases and 8 bases, with 23 bases remaining between them.

The chain couples TRBV7-8 to TRBJ1-1; possible D gene TRBD1, 5 bases. The CDR3 has 14 residues. V dropped 1 base and J dropped 3 bases, with 9 bases sitting between them. Germline V gives CDR1 SGHVS, CDR2 FQNEAQ. The CDR3 here is CASSLGQGHTEAFF. CDR3 in DNA: TGTGCCAGCAGCTTAGGCCAGGGCCACACTGAAGCTTTCTTT.

The J gene is TRBJ2-1, the V gene TRBV2, with D uncertain. The CDR3 consists of 12 residues. V was cut by 4 bases and J by 8 bases, with 9 bases left in between. Germline V gene data show CDR1 as SNHLY and CDR2 as FYNNEI. The chain's CDR3 is CASSAVSYEQFF. CDR3 bases: TGTGCCAGCAGTGCGGTTAGCTATGAGCAGTTCTTC.

Here the CDR3 DNA reads TGTGCCAGCAGTTTGTTGGGGACAGGGTCCTCTGGAAACACCATATATTTT. It encodes CASSLLGTGSSGNTIYF. J is TRBJ1-3 and V is TRBV7-8; 9 bases agree with TRBD1. The CDR3 contains 17 residues. Germline V gene sequence: CDR1 SGHVS, CDR2 FQNEAQ. Germline trimming cut 6 bases from V and 0 bases from J; bases unmatched to any gene: 9.

This chain links TRBV19 with TRBJ1-2; 9 positions match TRBD1. The CDR3 extends over 15 amino acids. Trimming cost V 4 bases and J 11 bases; bases outside gene matches: 14. The germline V gene has CDR1 LNHDA and CDR2 SQIVND (reference sequence). The CDR3, as DNA: TGTGCCAGTAGTACCCCCGGGACAGGGCTGGAGTGGTACACCTTC. It is translated as CASSTPGTGLEWYTF.

The chain recombines TRBV25-1 with TRBJ2-1; 8 nucleotides line up with TRBD2. V was pared by 7 bases and J by 4 bases, with 12 bases of the junction left unmatched. The CDR3 runs to 16 residues. Per the germline V gene, CDR1 is MGHDK and CDR2 is SYGVNS. The CDR3 loop is CASTQDRTSGYNEQFF. Here the CDR3 DNA reads TGTGCCAGCACCCAAGATAGAACTAGCGGTTACAATGAGCAGTTCTTC.

The J gene is TRBJ2-3, the V gene TRBV4-1, with 9 positions matching TRBD2. Looked up from germline, CDR1 is MGHRA and CDR2 is YSYEKL. The CDR3 is 20 amino acids. V shed 4 bases and J 4 bases; nucleotides not matched to a gene: 21. This chain's CDR3 is CASSPLGGGAGTLRADTQYF. The CDR3 bases are TGCGCCAGCAGCCCGCTAGGCGGGGGGGCGGGTACCCTTCGAGCAGATACGCAGTATTTT.

This clone was found once. The chain joins TRBV6-5 to TRBJ1-1, with 8 nucleotides matching TRBD1. The V and J ends lost 6 bases and 3 bases, in that order; junction bases with no gene match: 9. The CDR3 totals 15 residues. Germline V lookup: CDR1 MNHEY, CDR2 SVGAGI. DNA of the CDR3: TGTGCCAGCAGGATGGACAGGGCCCAGGACACTGAAGCTTTCTTT. Translation gives CASRMDRAQDTEAFF.

This clone has a single count. The rearrangement uses TRBV18 and TRBJ1-5; D possibly corresponds to TRBD1 (5 bases). The V end was cut by 6 bases, the J end by 0 bases, with 18 bases between. The CDR3 length is 17 residues. CDR1 KGHSH and CDR2 LQKENI come from the germline V gene. The CDR3 spells CASSPLDSRYSNQPQHF. The CDR3 DNA reads TGTGCCAGCTCTCCTCTTGACAGCCGTTATAGCAATCAGCCCCAGCATTTT.

A single count supports this clone. The rearrangement links TRBV4-1 to TRBJ1-6; 12 bases agree with TRBD1. The CDR3 has 19 residues. From germline, CDR1 is MGHRA and CDR2 YSYEKL. V was pared by 4 bases and J by 7 bases, with 14 bases of the junction left unmatched. The CDR3 DNA is TGCGCCAGCAGCCCGCGCACCGGGACAGGGGGCTCGCGAAATTCACCCCTCCACTTT. Its protein is CASSPRTGTGGSRNSPLHF.

CDR3 protein: CASSGTGASSYNSPLHF. Here the CDR3 DNA reads TGTGCCAGCAGTGGGACAGGCGCGAGCTCCTATAATTCACCCCTCCACTTT. The chain recombines TRBV2 with TRBJ1-6, with 7 bases fitting TRBD1. The J segment lost 0 bases and the V segment lost 4 bases, leaving 6 bases of the junction unmatched. This CDR3 is built from 17 residues. Germline CDR1 is SNHLY and CDR2 is FYNNEI.

The V call is TRBV9, the J call TRBJ1-1; D is possibly TRBD1 (5 bases). The CDR3 loop spans 15 amino acids. Germline CDR1 is SGDLS and CDR2 is YYNGEE. The V end lost 4 bases, the J end lost 5 bases, and 18 bases lay between the germline ends. The CDR3 DNA reads as TGTGCCAGCAGCCGTGGAGATGGGGGGGTGACTGAAGCTTTCTTT. This sequence encodes CASSRGDGGVTEAFF.

The chain recombines TRBV14 with TRBJ1-4, with D possibly TRBD1 on 6 matching bases. V gave up 3 bases and J gave up 3 bases, with 11 bases separating them. This CDR3 has 15 amino acids. Germline V gene lookup returns CDR1 SGHDN and CDR2 FVKESK. The CDR3 is CASSQLTGSNEKLFF. CDR3 sequence (DNA): TGTGCCAGCAGCCAGCTGACAGGCTCTAATGAAAAACTGTTTTTT.

This chain connects TRBV5-4 to TRBJ2-7; D unresolved. The CDR3 is made up of 14 amino acids. Germline CDR1 reads SGHNT; CDR2 reads YYREEE (reference sequence). The V end was cut by 3 bases, the J end by 3 bases, with 13 bases between. CDR3 loop: CASSSDSTSYEQYF. CDR3 nucleotide sequence: TGTGCCAGCAGCTCCGACTCAACAAGCTACGAGCAGTACTTC.

This rearrangement joins TRBV3-1 (or the pseudogene TRBV3-2) to TRBJ1-4; possibly TRBD1 for D (5 bases). CDR1 and CDR2 (germline): LGHDT, YNNKEL (reference sequence). The V end lost 0 bases, the J end lost 0 bases, and 11 bases lay between the germline ends. The CDR3 sequence is 17 residues long. CDR3 in amino acids: CASSQDGAAATNEKLFF. CDR3 nucleotide sequence: TGTGCCAGCAGCCAAGATGGGGCAGCCGCAACTAATGAAAAACTGTTTTTT.